The source of this T cell receptor beta chain is a study of T-cell memory formation after mild COVID-19. This clonotype occurred many times. Its antigen is unknown. V gave up 3 bases and J gave up 6 bases, with 8 bases separating them. In germline, CDR1 is SGHTA, CDR2 FQGNSA. This CDR3 region has 13 residues. TCR alpha and TCR beta cDNA libraries carrying sample barcodes and UMIs came from 5'RACE with constant-segment primers. TCRdb itself ran the 5' RACE reads through MiXCR, one entry per CDR3 protein. The sample records some 260,000 distinct CDR3 sequences, less than 20% being singletons. General study results and limits: Most CD4+ clones that shrank were in CM and EM, while CD8+ ones turned up in EMRA. Pre-infection memory harbored some responding clones, suggesting cross-reactive memory joined.

Sequenced material: PBMCs or a T cell subset sorted from them (not recorded which). This clonotype was obtained from a man aged 18-30 years who had mild COVID-19 (a few samples of this study predate the infection). Cell type and time point are not known. V and J are TRBV7-2 and TRBJ2-2, with D unclear. The CDR3 DNA reads TGTGCCAGCAGCTTTGGATCCCCCGGGGAGCTGTTTTTT. Protein product: CASSFGSPGELFF.